This T cell receptor beta chain originates from a study of blood T cell repertoires in COVID-19. Only in-frame clones appear in the TCRdb table, and some are missing; sequencing was by immunoSEQ multiplex PCR. The table includes approximately 120,000 clones, 75% to 90% detected once. Donors in Cohort 3 counted as recovered after two negative PCRs, clearance, or symptom resolution. Per the germline V gene, CDR1 is SEHNR and CDR2 is FQNEAQ (reference sequence). The CDR3 is 13 residues long. V dropped 3 bases and J dropped 10 bases, with 13 bases sitting between them. Sequenced: PBMCs or T cells enriched from blood (not recorded which). The chain joins TRBV7-9 to TRBJ2-1, with D perhaps matching TRBD1 (5 bases). This sequence was found in a man aged 25-40 years who had recovered from COVID-19. The CDR3 DNA follows: TGTGCCAGCAGCTTCCCCGAGCAGGGCGAGCAGTTCTTC. It translates to CASSFPEQGEQFF.